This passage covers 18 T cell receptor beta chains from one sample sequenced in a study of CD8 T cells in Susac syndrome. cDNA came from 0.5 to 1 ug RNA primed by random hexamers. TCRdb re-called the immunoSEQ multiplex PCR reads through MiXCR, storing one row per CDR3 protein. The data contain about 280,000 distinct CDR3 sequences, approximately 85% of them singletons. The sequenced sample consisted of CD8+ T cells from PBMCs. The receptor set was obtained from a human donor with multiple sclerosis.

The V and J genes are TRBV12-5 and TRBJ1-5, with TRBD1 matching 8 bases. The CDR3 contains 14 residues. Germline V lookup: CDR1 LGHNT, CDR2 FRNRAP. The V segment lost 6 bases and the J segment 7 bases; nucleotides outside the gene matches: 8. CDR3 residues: CASGFGQGGQPQHF. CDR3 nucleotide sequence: TGTGCTAGTGGCTTCGGACAGGGAGGGCAGCCCCAGCATTTT.

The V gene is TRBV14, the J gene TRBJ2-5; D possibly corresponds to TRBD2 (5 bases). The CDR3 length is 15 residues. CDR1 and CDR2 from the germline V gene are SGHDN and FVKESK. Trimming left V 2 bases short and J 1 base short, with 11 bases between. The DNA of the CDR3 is TGTGCCAGCAGCCAAAGTCAGCGGCCCCAAGAGACCCAGTACTTC. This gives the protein CASSQSQRPQETQYF.

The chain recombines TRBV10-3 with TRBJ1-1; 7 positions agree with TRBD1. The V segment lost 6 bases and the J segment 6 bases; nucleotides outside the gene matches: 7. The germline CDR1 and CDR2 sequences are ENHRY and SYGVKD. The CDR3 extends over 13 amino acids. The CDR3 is CAISPTGPPEAFF. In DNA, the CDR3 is TGTGCCATCAGCCCGACAGGGCCGCCTGAAGCTTTCTTT.

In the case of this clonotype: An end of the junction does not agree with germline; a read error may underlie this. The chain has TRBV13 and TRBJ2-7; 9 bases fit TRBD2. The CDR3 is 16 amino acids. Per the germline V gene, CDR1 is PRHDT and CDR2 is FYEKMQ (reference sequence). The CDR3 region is CASTKAGGAPSYEQCF. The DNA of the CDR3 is TGTGCCAGCACCAAAGCGGGGGGAGCCCCCTCCTACGAGCAGTGCTTC.

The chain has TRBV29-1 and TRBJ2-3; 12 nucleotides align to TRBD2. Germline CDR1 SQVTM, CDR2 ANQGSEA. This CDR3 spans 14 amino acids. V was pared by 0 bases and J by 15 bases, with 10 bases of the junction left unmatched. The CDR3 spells CSVEDLPGLAGSYF. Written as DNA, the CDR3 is TGCAGCGTTGAAGATCTCCCTGGACTAGCGGGATCTTATTTT.

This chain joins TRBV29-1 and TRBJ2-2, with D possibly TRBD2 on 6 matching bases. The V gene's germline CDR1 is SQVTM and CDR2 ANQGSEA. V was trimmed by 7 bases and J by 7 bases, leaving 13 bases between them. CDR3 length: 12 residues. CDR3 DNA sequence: TGCAGCGCGGACCAGGGACTCGGGGAGCTGTTTTTT. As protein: CSADQGLGELFF.

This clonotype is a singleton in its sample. CDR3 region: CAWTGDSVSSYNEQFF. In DNA form, the CDR3 reads TGTGCCTGGACAGGGGACAGCGTTAGCTCCTACAATGAGCAGTTCTTC. This chain connects TRBV7-9 to TRBJ2-1; 9 bases are a match to TRBD1. Germline V lookup: CDR1 SEHNR, CDR2 FQNEAQ (reference sequence). The CDR3 sequence is 16 residues long. V lost 11 bases and J lost 0; bases outside the gene matches: 11.

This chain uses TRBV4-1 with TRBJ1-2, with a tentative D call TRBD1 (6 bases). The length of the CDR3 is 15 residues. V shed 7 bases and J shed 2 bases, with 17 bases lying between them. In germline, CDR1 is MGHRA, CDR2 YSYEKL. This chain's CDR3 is CASTETGGRNYGYTF. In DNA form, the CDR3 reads TGCGCCAGCACCGAGACAGGCGGTCGCAACTATGGCTACACCTTC.

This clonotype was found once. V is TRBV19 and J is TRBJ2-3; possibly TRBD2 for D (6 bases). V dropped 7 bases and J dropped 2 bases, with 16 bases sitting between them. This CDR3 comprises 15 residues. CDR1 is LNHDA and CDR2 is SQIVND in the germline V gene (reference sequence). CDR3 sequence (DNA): TGTGCCAGTACCGGGGGACCAGACCACACAGATACGCAGTATTTT. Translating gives CASTGGPDHTDTQYF.

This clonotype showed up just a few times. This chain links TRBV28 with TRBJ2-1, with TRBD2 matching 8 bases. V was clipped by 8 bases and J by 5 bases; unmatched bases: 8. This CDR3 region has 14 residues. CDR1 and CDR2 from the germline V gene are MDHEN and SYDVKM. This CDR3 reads CASGTLAEDNEQFF. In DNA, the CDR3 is TGTGCCAGCGGCACACTAGCGGAAGACAATGAGCAGTTCTTC.

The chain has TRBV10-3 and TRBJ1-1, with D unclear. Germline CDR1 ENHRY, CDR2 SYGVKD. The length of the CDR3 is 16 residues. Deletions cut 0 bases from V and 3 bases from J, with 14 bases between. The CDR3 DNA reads TGTGCCATCAGTGAGTCTGGAGGGCGCCGGGACACTGAAGCTTTCTTT. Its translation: CAISESGGRRDTEAFF.

The CDR3 region has the DNA TGTGCCAGCAGTTACCACACAGGGGGCGTAATGAAGGGCACTGAAGCTTTCTTT. Its protein is CASSYHTGGVMKGTEAFF. The J gene is TRBJ1-1, the V gene TRBV6-5; 9 nucleotides align to TRBD1. Trimming cost V 2 bases and J 4 bases; bases outside gene matches: 14. The germline gives CDR1 MNHEY, CDR2 SVGAGI. The CDR3 runs 18 residues.

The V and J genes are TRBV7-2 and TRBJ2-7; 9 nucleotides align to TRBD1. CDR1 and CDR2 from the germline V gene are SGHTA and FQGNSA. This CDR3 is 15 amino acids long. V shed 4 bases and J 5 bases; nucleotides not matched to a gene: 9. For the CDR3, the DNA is TGTGCCAGCAGCTCTTGGACGGGACAGGGTGACGAGCAGTACTTC. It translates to CASSSWTGQGDEQYF.

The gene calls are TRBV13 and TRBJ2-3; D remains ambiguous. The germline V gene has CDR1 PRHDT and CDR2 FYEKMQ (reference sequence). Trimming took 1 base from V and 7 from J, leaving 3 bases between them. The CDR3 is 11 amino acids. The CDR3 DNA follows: TGTGCCAGCAGCTTAGCAAATACGCAGTATTTT. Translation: CASSLANTQYF.

The CDR3 protein is CASSYNPLAGDLYEQYF. CDR3 nucleotide sequence: TGTGCCAGCAGTTATAACCCTCTAGCGGGAGATCTCTACGAGCAGTACTTC. The rearrangement joins TRBV6-5 to TRBJ2-7; 10 nucleotides match TRBD2. The germline CDR1 and CDR2 sequences are MNHEY and SVGAGI. Germline trimming cut 3 bases from V and 3 bases from J; bases unmatched to any gene: 11. There are 17 residues in the CDR3.

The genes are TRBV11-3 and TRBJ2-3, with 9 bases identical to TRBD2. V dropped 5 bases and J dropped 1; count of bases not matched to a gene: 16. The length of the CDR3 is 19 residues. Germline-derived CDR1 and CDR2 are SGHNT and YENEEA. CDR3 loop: CASSPESRISGSRTDTQYF. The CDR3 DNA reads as TGTGCCAGCAGCCCAGAAAGCCGAATTAGCGGGAGCCGCACAGATACGCAGTATTTT.

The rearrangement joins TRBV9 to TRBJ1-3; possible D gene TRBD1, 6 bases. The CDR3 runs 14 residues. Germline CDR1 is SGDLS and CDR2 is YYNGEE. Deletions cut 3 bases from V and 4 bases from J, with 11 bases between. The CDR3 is CASSDRESGNTIYF. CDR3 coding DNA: TGTGCCAGCAGCGACAGGGAGTCCGGAAACACCATATATTTT.

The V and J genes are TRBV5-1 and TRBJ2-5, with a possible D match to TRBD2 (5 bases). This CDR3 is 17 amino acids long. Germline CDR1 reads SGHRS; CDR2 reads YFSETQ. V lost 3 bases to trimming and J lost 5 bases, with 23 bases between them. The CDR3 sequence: CASSWTPLLDSAETQYF. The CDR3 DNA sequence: TGCGCCAGCAGCTGGACCCCCCTACTAGATTCGGCCGAGACCCAGTACTTC.